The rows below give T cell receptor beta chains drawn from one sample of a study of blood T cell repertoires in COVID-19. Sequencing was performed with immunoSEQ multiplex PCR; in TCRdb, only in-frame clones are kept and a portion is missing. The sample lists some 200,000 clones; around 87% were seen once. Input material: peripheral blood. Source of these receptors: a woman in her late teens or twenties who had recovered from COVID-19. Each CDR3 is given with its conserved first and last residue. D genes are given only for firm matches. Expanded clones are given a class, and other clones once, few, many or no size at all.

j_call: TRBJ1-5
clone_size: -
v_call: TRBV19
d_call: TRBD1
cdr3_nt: TGTGCCAGTAGTATCCTCCCGGGGACAGGGGTTCAGCCCCAGCATTTT
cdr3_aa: CASSILPGTGVQPQHF

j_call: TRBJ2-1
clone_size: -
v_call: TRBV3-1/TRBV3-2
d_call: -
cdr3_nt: TGTGCCAGCAGCCTGACAAGCGGCCCCTACAATGAGCAGTTCTTC
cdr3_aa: CASSLTSGPYNEQFF

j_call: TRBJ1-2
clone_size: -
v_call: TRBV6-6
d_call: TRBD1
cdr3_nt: TGTGCCAGCAGTGACGGACAGGCTTCTTATGGCTACACCTTC
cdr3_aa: CASSDGQASYGYTF

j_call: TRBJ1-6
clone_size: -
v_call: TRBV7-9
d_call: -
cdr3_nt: TGTGCCAGCAGCTCCCTAGGACAAGGAAATTCACCCCTCCACTTT
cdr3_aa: CASSSLGQGNSPLHF

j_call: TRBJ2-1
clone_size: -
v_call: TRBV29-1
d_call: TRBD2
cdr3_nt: TGCAGCGTCCCCGGGACTACCAACAATGAGCAGTTCTTC
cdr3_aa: CSVPGTTNNEQFF

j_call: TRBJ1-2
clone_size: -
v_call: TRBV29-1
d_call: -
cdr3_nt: TGCAGCGTTGATCTGGCGGCAGGGGTTGGGGGCTACACCTTC
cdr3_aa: CSVDLAAGVGGYTF

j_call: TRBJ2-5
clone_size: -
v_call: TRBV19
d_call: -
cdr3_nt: TGTGCCAGTAGTCCCCCGGGGGATAGGCAGACCCAGTACTTC
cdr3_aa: CASSPPGDRQTQYF

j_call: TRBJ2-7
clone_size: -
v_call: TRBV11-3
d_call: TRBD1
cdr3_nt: TGTGCCAGCAGCGGAGGGACAGGGGGCTCCGAGCAGTACTTC
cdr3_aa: CASSGGTGGSEQYF

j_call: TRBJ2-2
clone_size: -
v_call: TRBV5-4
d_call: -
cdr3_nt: TGTGCCAGCAGCTTGGGACACATCGCGAACACCGGGGAGCTGTTTTTT
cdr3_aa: CASSLGHIANTGELFF

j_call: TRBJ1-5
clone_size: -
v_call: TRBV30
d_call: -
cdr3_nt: TGTGCCTGGAGTGTACCATGGGGCGGACACCTCTCCAGGCCCCAGCATTTT
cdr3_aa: CAWSVPWGGHLSRPQHF

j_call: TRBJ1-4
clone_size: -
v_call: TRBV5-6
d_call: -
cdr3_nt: TGTGCCAGCAGCGCGGACAGATTTAATGAAAAACTGTTTTTT
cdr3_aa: CASSADRFNEKLFF

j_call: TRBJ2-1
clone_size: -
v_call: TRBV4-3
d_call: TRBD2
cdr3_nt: TGCGCCAGCAGCCCAAACGGACTAGCGGGAGTTCTGTTCTTC
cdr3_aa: CASSPNGLAGVLFF

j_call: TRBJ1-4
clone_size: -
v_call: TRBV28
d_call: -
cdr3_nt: TGTGCCAGCAGTTTACTGGGGGCGAATGAAAAACTGTTTTTT
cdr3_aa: CASSLLGANEKLFF

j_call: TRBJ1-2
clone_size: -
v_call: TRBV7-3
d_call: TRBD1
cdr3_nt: TGTGCCAGCAGCCGAGGGACAGCATATGGCTACACCTTC
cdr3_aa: CASSRGTAYGYTF

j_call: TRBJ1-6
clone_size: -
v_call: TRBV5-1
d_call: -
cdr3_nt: TGCGCCAGCTCTGAGGGGGGGCTCGGTTCACCCCTCCACTTT
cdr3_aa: CASSEGGLGSPLHF

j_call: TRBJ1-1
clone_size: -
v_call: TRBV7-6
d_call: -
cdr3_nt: TGTGCCAGCAGCCCCTCGTTAGGCGGGGGGGGCCACAATCGCGTGGCTTTCTTT
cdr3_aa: CASSPSLGGGGHNRVAFF

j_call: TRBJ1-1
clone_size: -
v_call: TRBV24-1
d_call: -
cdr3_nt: TGTGCCACCCGGAGGCAGATTAACACTGAAGCTTTCTTT
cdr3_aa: CATRRQINTEAFF

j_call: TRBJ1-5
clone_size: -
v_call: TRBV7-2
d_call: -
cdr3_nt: TGTGCCAGCAGCTTAGTAGATGGATTAGCAGGGCCTTATCAGCCCCAGCATTTT
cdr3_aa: CASSLVDGLAGPYQPQHF

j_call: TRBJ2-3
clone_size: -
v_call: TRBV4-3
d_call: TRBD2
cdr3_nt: TGCGCCAGCAGCCAAGATCCCGTCCTAGCGGGGGACAACACAGATACGCAGTATTTT
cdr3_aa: CASSQDPVLAGDNTDTQYF

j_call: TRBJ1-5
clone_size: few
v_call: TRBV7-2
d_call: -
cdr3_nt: TGTGCCAGCAGCTCCCAAGGACAGTACAATCAGCCCCAGCATTTT
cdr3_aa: CASSSQGQYNQPQHF

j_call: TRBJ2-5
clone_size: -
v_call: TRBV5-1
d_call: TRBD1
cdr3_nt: TGCGCCAGCAGCTTGGAAGGGGGCAGGTTAGAGACCCAGTACTTC
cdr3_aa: CASSLEGGRLETQYF

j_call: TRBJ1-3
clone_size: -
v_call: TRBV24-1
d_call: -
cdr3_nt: TGTGCCACCAGTGAGCAGGGTTCTGGAAACACCATATATTTT
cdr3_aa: CATSEQGSGNTIYF

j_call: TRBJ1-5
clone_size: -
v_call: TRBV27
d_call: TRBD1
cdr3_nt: TGTGCCAGCAGACCGGACAGGGGTTTGGGGCAGCCCCAGCATTTT
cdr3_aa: CASRPDRGLGQPQHF

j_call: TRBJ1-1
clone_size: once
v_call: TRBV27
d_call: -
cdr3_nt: TGTGCCAGCAGGCTAGGAGGGAGCACTGAAGCTTTCTTT
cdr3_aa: CASRLGGSTEAFF